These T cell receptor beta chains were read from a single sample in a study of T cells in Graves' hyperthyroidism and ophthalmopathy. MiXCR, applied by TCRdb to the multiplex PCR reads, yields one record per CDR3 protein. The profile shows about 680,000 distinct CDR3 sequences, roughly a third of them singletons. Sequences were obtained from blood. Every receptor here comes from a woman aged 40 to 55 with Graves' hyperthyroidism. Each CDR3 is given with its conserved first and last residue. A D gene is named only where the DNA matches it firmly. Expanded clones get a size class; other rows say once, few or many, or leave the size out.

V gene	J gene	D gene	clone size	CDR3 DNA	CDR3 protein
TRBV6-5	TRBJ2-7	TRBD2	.	TGTGCCAGCAGCTCCTACTGGACTAGCGTTTCCTACGAGCAGTACTTC	CASSSYWTSVSYEQYF
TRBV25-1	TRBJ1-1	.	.	TGTGCCGAAGCAGGGGCCGAGAACACTGAAGCTTTCTTT	CAEAGAENTEAFF
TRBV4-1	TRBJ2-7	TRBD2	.	TGCGCCAGCAGCGGGTGGGGGGGTTCCTACGAGCAGTACTTC	CASSGWGGSYEQYF
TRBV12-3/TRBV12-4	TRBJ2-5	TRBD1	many	TGTGCCAGCAGAAATGACAGGGGGGCAGAGACCCAGTACTTC	CASRNDRGAETQYF
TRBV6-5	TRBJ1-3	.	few	TGTGCCAGCAGTTACTCGCTGGCACGAGGAAACACCATATATTTT	CASSYSLARGNTIYF
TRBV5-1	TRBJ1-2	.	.	TGCGCCAGCAGCTTGGAGTTTAACTATGGCTACACCTTC	CASSLEFNYGYTF
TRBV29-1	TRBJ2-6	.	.	TGCACCATACGGGGTTCTGGGGCCAACGTCCTGACTTTC	CTIRGSGANVLTF
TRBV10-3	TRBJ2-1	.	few	TGTGCCATCAGTGACGGACCGGGGTCCTACAATGAGCAGTTCTTC	CAISDGPGSYNEQFF
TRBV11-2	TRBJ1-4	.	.	TGTGCCAGCAGCTTAGATATGCAGAGAACTAATGAAAAACTGTTTTTT	CASSLDMQRTNEKLFF
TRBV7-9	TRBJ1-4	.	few	TGTGCCAGCAGCTTATCTCCGCAGGGCGGGGAAAAACTGTTTTTT	CASSLSPQGGEKLFF
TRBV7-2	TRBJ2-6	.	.	TGCGCCAGCAGCCAAGTCCCCGGAAACGCCCACTCTGGGGCCAACGTCCTGACTTTC	CASSQVPGNAHSGANVLTF
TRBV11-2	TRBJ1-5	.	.	TGTGCCAGCAGCTTTGAGGGTAAAAGCAATCAGCCCCAGCATTTT	CASSFEGKSNQPQHF
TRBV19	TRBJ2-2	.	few	TGTGCCAGTTTGGGGCGGTGGACCGGGGAGCTGTTTTTT	CASLGRWTGELFF
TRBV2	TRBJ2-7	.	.	TGTGCCAGATCTACAGGGACATACGAGCAGCACTTC	CARSTGTYEQHF
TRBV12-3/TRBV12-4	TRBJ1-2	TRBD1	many	TGTGCCAGCGGGTACAGGGGAATAGGCTATGGCTACACCTTC	CASGYRGIGYGYTF
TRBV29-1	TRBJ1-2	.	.	TGCAGCGTTGAAGGGCAGGGTGGTGGCTACACCTTC	CSVEGQGGGYTF
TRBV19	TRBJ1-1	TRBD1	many	TGTGCCAGTAGTACGGCGACAGGGTACACTGAAGCTTTCTTT	CASSTATGYTEAFF
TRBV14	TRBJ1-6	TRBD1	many	TGTGCCAGCAGCCAAAGGCGACAGGGGGCTGGGTCACCCCTCCACTTT	CASSQRRQGAGSPLHF
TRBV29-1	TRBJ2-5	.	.	TGCAGCGTTGAAGTCAGTCAGGGCGTCAGAGAGACCCAGTACTTC	CSVEVSQGVRETQYF
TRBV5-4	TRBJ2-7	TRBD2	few	TGTGCCAGCAGCCCGGGACTAGCGGAACCCTACGAGCAGTACTTC	CASSPGLAEPYEQYF
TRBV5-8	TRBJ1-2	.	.	TGTGCCAGCAGCTTGAGGGCCAGGGTCGGGGATGGCTACACCTTC	CASSLRARVGDGYTF
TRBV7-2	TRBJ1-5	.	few	TGTGCCAGCAGCTTGTTTGGGGTTGGCGGCAATCAGCCCCAGCATTTT	CASSLFGVGGNQPQHF
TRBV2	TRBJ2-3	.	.	TGTGCCAGCAGTGAAATGGCCGCAGATACGCAGTATTTT	CASSEMAADTQYF
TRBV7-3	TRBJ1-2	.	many	TGTGCCAGCAGCCCATACAGGGTAGAAAGGGGCTACACCTTC	CASSPYRVERGYTF
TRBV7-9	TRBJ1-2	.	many	TGTGCCAGCAGCTTAAGCGGGGGTCATGGCTACACCTTC	CASSLSGGHGYTF
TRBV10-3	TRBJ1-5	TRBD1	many	TGTGCCATCGGAGACAGGGGCAATCAGCCCCAGCATTTT	CAIGDRGNQPQHF
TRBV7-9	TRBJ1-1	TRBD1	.	TGTGCCAGCAGCCAAGAGTCGACAGGGGGCGGGTGG	CASSQESTGGGW
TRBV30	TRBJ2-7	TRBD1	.	TGTGCCTGGAGTTCGGGACAGCGTAGCTCCTACGAGCAGTACTTC	CAWSSGQRSSYEQYF
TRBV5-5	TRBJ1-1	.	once	TGTGCCAGCAGCTTGGAGGGGAACACTGAAGCTTTATTT	CASSLEGNTEALF
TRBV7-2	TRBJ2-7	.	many	TGTGCCAGCAGCTACCGGGACGGCTACCAGTACTTC	CASSYRDGYQYF
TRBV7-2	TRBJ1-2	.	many	TGTGCCAGCAGCTTAGAATGGGCGGGCAACTATGGCTACACCTTC	CASSLEWAGNYGYTF
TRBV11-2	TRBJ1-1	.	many	TGTGCCAGCAACCTTTTAACGGGCCGCTCTGGCACTGAAGCTTTCTTT	CASNLLTGRSGTEAFF
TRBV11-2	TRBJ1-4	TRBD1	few	TGTGCCAGCTGCCTGCAGGGGGCTTGTGAAAAACTGTTTTTT	CASCLQGACEKLFF
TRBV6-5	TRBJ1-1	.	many	TGTGCCAGCAGGCTTGCTCGGGGGGACACTGAAGCTTTCTTT	CASRLARGDTEAFF
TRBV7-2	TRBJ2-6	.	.	TGTGCCAGCAGCTTATATCGTGGGGCCAACGTCCTGACTTTC	CASSLYRGANVLTF
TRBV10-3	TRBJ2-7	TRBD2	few	TGTGCCATCAGTGTAGATCGGACTAGCGGATACGAGCAGTACTTC	CAISVDRTSGYEQYF
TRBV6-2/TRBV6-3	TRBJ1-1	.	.	TGTGCCAGCATACGGGGCCACCTCGTGAACACTGAAGCTTTCTTT	CASIRGHLVNTEAFF
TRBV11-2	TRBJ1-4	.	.	TGTGCCAGCAGCTTAGGGTTGACAGCCGCAACTAATGAAAAACTGTTTTTT	CASSLGLTAATNEKLFF
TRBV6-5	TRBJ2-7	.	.	TGTGCCAGCAGTTACAGAGACGCATACGAGCAGTACTTC	CASSYRDAYEQYF
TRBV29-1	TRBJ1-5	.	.	TGCAGCCAGACCGGGACGGGCCAGCCCCAGCATTTT	CSQTGTGQPQHF
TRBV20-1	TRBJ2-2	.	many	TGCAGTGCTACCCCGTTGACAGCCGGGGAGCTGTTTTTT	CSATPLTAGELFF
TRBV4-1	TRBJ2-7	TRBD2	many	TGCGCCAGCAGCCAAGCGAGCGGGGGACCCTACGAGCAGTACTTC	CASSQASGGPYEQYF
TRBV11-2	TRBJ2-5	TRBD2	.	TGTGCCAGCAGCTTAGTTGTGGGACTAGCGGGGGGTGCTGGGGAGACCCAGTACTTC	CASSLVVGLAGGAGETQYF
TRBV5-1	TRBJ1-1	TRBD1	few	TGCGCCAGCAGCGCCGGGACAGGCTTATTGGGTGAAGCTTTCTTT	CASSAGTGLLGEAFF
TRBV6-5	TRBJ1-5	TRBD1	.	TGTGCCAGCAGCCCCCTTACAGGACAGGCGTATCAGCCCCAGCATTTT	CASSPLTGQAYQPQHF
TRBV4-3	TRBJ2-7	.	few	TGCGCCAGCAGCCAAACGGACAACTCCTACTACGAGCAGTACTTC	CASSQTDNSYYEQYF
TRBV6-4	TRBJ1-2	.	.	TGTGTCAGCAGTGATACGAACTATGGCTACACCTTC	CVSSDTNYGYTF
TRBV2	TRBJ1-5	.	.	TGTGCCAGCAGGGGGACCATGGGCGGCCAGCCCCAGCATTTT	CASRGTMGGQPQHF
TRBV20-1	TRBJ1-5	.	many	TGCAGTGCTAGTGTTCTGGGCAGGGGCATGCAGCCCCAGCATTTT	CSASVLGRGMQPQHF
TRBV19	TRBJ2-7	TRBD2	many	TGTGCCAGTAGTACCCTAGCGGGAGGCGAGCAGTACTTC	CASSTLAGGEQYF
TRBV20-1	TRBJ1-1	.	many	TGCAGTGCTAGAGGGACATCGGGGTATGCTGAAGCTTTCTTT	CSARGTSGYAEAFF
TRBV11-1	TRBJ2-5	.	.	TGTGCCAGCAGCTTAGTCCCGCAGGGGCCGGGAGAGACCCAGTACTTC	CASSLVPQGPGETQYF
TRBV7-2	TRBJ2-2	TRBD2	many	TGTGCCAGCACCCCACTAGCGGGAGTAACCGGGGAGCTGTTTTTT	CASTPLAGVTGELFF
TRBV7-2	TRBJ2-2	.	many	TGTGCCAGCAGCTTACGAGCGGAACACACCGGGGAGCTGTTTTTT	CASSLRAEHTGELFF